This TCR beta chain was obtained from a study of blood T cell repertoires in COVID-19 (dated by TCRdb to the early 2020s). About the full investigation: Samples from collaborators originated in the United States, Italy and Spain and spanned both the acute and convalescent phases of COVID-19. The material from the prospective study consisted of cDNA or gDNA derived from T cells, B-cell-depleted T cells, or PBMCs. The repertoires were released in a freely available public database intended as a resource for research on the immune response to SARS-CoV-2. The dataset comprised deeply sampled blood TCRbeta repertoires from subjects exposed to, actively infected with, or recovered from COVID-19. The sample metadata nearly always contained a de-identified subject ID, COVID-19 status, age in years and sex. Where available, HLA class I and class II types were taken from metadata supplied by the sample provider and were not determined by assay-based typing. The samples were drawn from two sources: the first 160 participants of the ongoing ImmuneRACE study, and 1,000 to 1,500 subjects contributed by 6 global collaborators.

TCRbeta CDR3 regions were amplified from genomic DNA using the immunoSEQ Assay, a bias-controlled multiplex PCR. Turning to the authors' computational methods: Within the assay, amplification of reference gene primers was used to estimate how many nucleated cells each sample contained. Sequence reads were collapsed and filtered to measure the absolute abundance of every unique TCRbeta CDR3 rearrangement. Productive Simpson clonality was computed per sample as the square root of Simpson's diversity index over productive rearrangements. Here the immuneACCESS table is served through TCRdb, limited to in-frame sequences with V and J called. Missing clones are a known gap in these copies; in checked studies unresolved V genes cover under half, and the rest lacks a known reason. That table gives V, J and clone size, and the DNA gave D and trimming. The sample contains some 430,000 clones, roughly 88% of them found a single time. Together, the top ten hold about 0.63% of the sample.

The CDR3 sequence holds 13 residues, the cysteine and phenylalanine included. Just CDR3 DNA is preserved here, 39 bases in frame from base 1. Reading the germline V gene gives CDR1 SGHRS and CDR2 YFSETQ. The germline V end is reduced by 0 bases and the J end by 5 bases; junction bases left unmatched: 1. Participants in the prospective study were aged about 18 to 95 years, lived in under 30 United States geographic areas, and enrolled through a virtual design. In the prospective study, participants were assigned to cohorts based on the clinical history participants reported in a screening survey and a study questionnaire. ImmuneRACE Cohort 3 recovered participants were defined by two consecutive negative NP/OP PCR tests, healthcare professional clearance, or symptom resolution. Each participant in the prospective study had whole blood, serum and a nasopharyngeal or oropharyngeal swab collected by mobile phlebotomists. Participants in the prospective study had the option to provide additional blood draws and questionnaires over a roughly two-month period. Before DNA extraction, blood samples from the prospective study were shipped at room temperature or frozen.

This clone was detected only once. Its antigen specificity is not known. No per-base quality is available; no much larger clone lies one base away. General findings and caveats noted by the study authors: The amount of clinical and demographic metadata varied by source and participant and was provided uncurated.

The sequencing input was PBMCs or T cells enriched from blood (not recorded which). The sequence came from a man aged 18 to 35 who had recovered from COVID-19. The chain links TRBV5-1 with TRBJ2-5, with 7 middle bases fitting TRBD1. The CDR3 reads as follows: CASSLDRGETQYF. Read as DNA, the sequence is TGCGCCAGCAGCTTGGACAGGGGTGAGACCCAGTACTTC.